Below, one T cell receptor (beta chain) is given with its context. V lost 7 bases to trimming and J lost 5 bases, with 10 bases between them. Germline V gene data show CDR1 as SQVTM and CDR2 as ANQGSEA. This CDR3 has 11 amino acids. These data originate in a study of CD8 T cells in Susac syndrome. TCR beta from blood CD8+ and CD4+ T cells was sequenced. The patients serving as multiple sclerosis controls were treatment-naive. They had stable or active relapsing-remitting disease and fulfilled revised McDonald criteria. TEMRA cells were FACS-enriched, and CD8+ and CD4+ T cells were isolated negatively. RNA in amounts of roughly 0.5 to 1 ug was reverse transcribed with random hexamers. Amplification of TCR beta CDR3 across 54 Vbeta and 13 Jbeta was performed with immunoSEQ multiplex PCR. Using its own MiXCR run on the immunoSEQ multiplex PCR reads, TCRdb lists one record per CDR3 protein. The table shows about 430,000 distinct CDR3 sequences, with approximately 85% occurring only once.

Sequenced material: CD8+ T cells from PBMCs. The sequence came from a human donor with multiple sclerosis. The rearrangement joins TRBV29-1 to TRBJ2-3; tentatively, D is TRBD1 or TRBD2 (6 bases each). The CDR3 DNA is TGCAGCGGCGGAGGGGGAGATACGCAGTATTTT. Protein product: CSGGGGDTQYF.